This T cell receptor (beta chain) was recovered during a study of cytomegalovirus exposure and HLA in healthy donors. About the research overall: Earlier work reported 100 million to 130 million unique TCR beta sequences from about 179 million T cells.

This clone was observed a handful of times. Its cognate antigen is unknown. With 60 Vbeta and 13 Jbeta primers, the PCR was carried out. Sequencing was performed with immunoSEQ multiplex PCR; in TCRdb, only in-frame clones are kept and a portion is missing. Of approximately 150,000 clones listed, 50% to 75% are singletons. The CDR3 covers 14 residues. Germline lookup yields CDR1 WSHSY and CDR2 SAAADI. The V and J ends lost 8 bases and 8 bases, in that order; junction bases with no gene match: 8. General study findings and limits: Common viral pathogens (according to a later analysis) appeared linked to several of the most significant clusters. Researchers catalogued approximately 170 TCR beta chains as cytomegalovirus-associated.

Sequences were obtained from PBMCs. The V gene is TRBV10-2, the J gene TRBJ1-4; 10 positions agree with TRBD1. The TCR originated in a young woman in good health and CMV-seropositive. The CDR3 loop reads CASRQGQGWEKLFF. For the CDR3, the DNA is TGCGCCAGCCGACAGGGACAGGGGTGGGAAAAACTGTTTTTT.